This T cell receptor (beta chain) was sequenced in a study of cytomegalovirus exposure and HLA in healthy donors (dated by TCRdb to 2017 to 2019). Study-level background: An earlier analysis of approximately 550 of the donors reported 250 to 300 Gb of sequence data and 100 million to 130 million unique TCR beta sequences from 150 million to 200 million T cells. An early release covering just under 650 HLA-typed donors comprised around 300 gigabases of sequencing data and around 80 million unique TCR sequences. Among the approximately 400 genotyped donors, 75% to 90% belonged to the genetic ancestry cluster associated with self-reported Caucasian donors. The study was designed to test whether signatures of past pathogen exposure could be identified by cataloging public T cell receptors. Using immunosequencing, the study profiled T cell repertoires from about 620 subjects and related those repertoires to cytomegalovirus serostatus. A separate validation cohort of roughly 120 different subjects was used in addition to the approximately 700-subject first cohort. To predict cytomegalovirus infection status, the study combined high-throughput TCR immunosequencing, statistical association of individual TCRs with disease status, and machine learning. In a later analysis, previously published TCR beta repertoires from 550 to 750 donors were re-analyzed and high-resolution HLA genotyping was added so that TCR occurrence patterns could be studied. In the later analysis, no new phenotypic data were used to find candidate immune exposures; instead, reliance was placed on TCR beta sequences and their occurrence across donors. To decide whether each TCR beta V gene segment behaved as functional or pseudogenic, an earlier analysis of some 580 of the donors relied on high-throughput TCR beta sequencing. Donor age, sex, ethnicity and CMV serostatus were compiled together with the repertoire data. A later genetic analysis took genome-wide SNP genotypes for about 65% of the 666 donors and used that subset as a discovery cohort. Every discovery cohort repertoire had been produced on one sequencing platform. HLA typing covered class I and class II loci at four-digit resolution. Typing coverage varied by locus: about 620-630 donors for A, B, C, DRB1 and DQB1; approximately 500 for DQA1; 600 to 610 for DPA1; 450 to 480 for DPB1. Roughly five DR-DQ haplotypes were handled as single units for association and clustering, since linkage in the cohort was strong. Among 300 to 500 genotyped donors of the cohort, an average of around 220,000 unique TCR beta nucleotide sequences was sequenced per donor, of which 15% to 20% were non-productive.

CDR3 length: 15 amino acids, cysteine to phenylalanine. Just the 45-base CDR3 DNA is kept, in frame starting at base 1. Trimming at the junction amounts to 4 bases on V and 8 bases on J, and the germline ends lie 20 bases apart. CDR1 KGHSY and CDR2 FQNENV were looked up in the germline V gene. In total, approximately 700 healthy bone marrow donors made up the cohort. Cohort members were all nominally healthy when sampled, although unrecorded immune exposures were likely present. The donor was CMV seropositive and belonged to the group of over 250 seropositive cohort members. Every donor gave a peripheral blood sample, and the peripheral blood mononuclear cells from that sample were used for TCR beta sequencing. The Qiagen DNeasy Blood Extraction Kit was used to extract genomic DNA from the blood cell samples. Results and caveats for the whole study, not just this receptor: Three of the identified cytomegalovirus-associated TCR beta chains were confirmed in vitro to be specific for cytomegalovirus antigens. Sequencing depth was assumed to be roughly uniform across donors in the presence/absence analyses, though that assumption may not hold. A further reported finding was that TCR beta sequences accurately predicted the HLA-A and HLA-B alleles for most subjects in the first cohort. Assigning TCR associations to individual alleles was difficult when HLA alleles, especially DR and DQ, strongly co-occurred. Broadly in line with IMGT annotations, most TCR beta V segments showed up in productive rearrangements about 87% or about 30% of the time in an earlier analysis of around 550 of the donors. In a later analysis, the rate of TCR association differed among HLA loci, with DRB1 alleles having the most associated TCRs and HLA-C alleles having the fewest. This cohort had only TCR beta chains sequenced, and the lack of alpha or paired-chain data limited which features could be detected. In a later analysis, more than 15,000 TCR beta sequences were associated with specific HLA alleles at a false discovery rate of 0.05. A cluster of highly shared sequence variants was judged likely to represent a technical artifact of the sequencing pipeline. A later genetic analysis reported fewer N-insertions in productive TCRs among donors in an Asian-associated ancestry cluster than the approximately 670-donor mean. The earlier analysis of almost 600 of the donors excluded 15 to 20 rarely observed V segments, including chromosome 9 orphons, because counts were too low. A later analysis reported that several top co-occurrence clusters appeared linked to parvovirus B19, influenza, CMV and Epstein-Barr virus. A later analysis found that HLA-associated TCR beta chains were more clonally expanded and had lower generation probabilities than equally common non-associated chains. A total of around 150 TCR beta chains were listed by the study as associated with cytomegalovirus. It was suggested by the authors that the approach could potentially be generalized to other disease states and immunological phenotypes. Most CMV-associated TCR beta chains appeared to be HLA-restricted in a later analysis, and the HLA associations seemed to be driven largely by CMV exposure. Correlated functional status among segregating V segments might reflect linkage disequilibrium, but an unknown experimental factor could not be ruled out. While some public TCRs were present in many individuals, most TCR sequences turned up only very rarely across donors. An association between a missense DCLRE1C variant and V-gene and J-gene trimming of TCR beta chains was found in a later genetic analysis and replicated in an independent cohort. Some IMGT-functional V segments, including TRBV6-2 and TRBV6-3, could not be told apart with the 87-base-pair reads, so those segments were excluded. The classifier was reported to diagnose cytomegalovirus status with high specificity and sensitivity in both the original cohort and the validation cohort. Because HLA typing was unavailable for some donors at each locus, only the typed subset was used in association tests. For the cohort, immune exposure information was limited to CMV serostatus.

Receptors were amplified or captured by the immunoSEQ multiplex PCR assay. For the multiplex PCR, a mixture combining 60 forward primers for TCR Vbeta segments and 13 reverse primers for TCR Jbeta segments was used. A multiplex PCR assay on genomic DNA amplified the CDR3 region of rearranged TCR beta genes. The amplified TCR beta libraries were sequenced on the Illumina HiSeq System as 87-base-pair reads. The original methods were these. A later analysis tallied approximately 87 million unique TCR beta chains across the 640 or so repertoires, and around 12 million of those chains were shared by two or more donors. Raw reads were error-corrected and collapsed into unique sequences by a nearest-neighbor algorithm in which closely related sequences were merged to remove PCR and sequencing errors. Alignment of CDR3 sequences to IMGT reference sequences was used to assign V, D and J gene segments. Each retained sequence needed at least a six-nucleotide match to both a V gene segment and a J gene segment. A rearrangement was called productive if the CDR3 had no stop codons and remained in frame with V and J, and every other rearrangement was called non-productive. CDR3 was defined by IMGT convention, running from the second conserved V-encoded cysteine to the conserved J-encoded phenylalanine. The earlier analysis of fewer than 750 of the donors excluded sequences that lacked an unambiguous match to a single V gene segment. In an earlier analysis of 587 of the donors, a V segment was called functional when productive rearrangements were above 56.7%, and segregating when the standard deviation between donors exceeded 5%. To diagnose cytomegalovirus status from the catalog of TCR beta chain sequences, a statistical classification framework was built. In a later analysis, V and J genes were assigned by comparing TCR nucleotide sequences against IMGT/GENE-DB human TR gene sequences. The TCRdist pipeline was used in a later analysis to assign CDR3 sequences and most-parsimonious VDJ recombination scenarios. In a later analysis, each TCR beta chain was defined by its CDR3 amino acid sequence together with its V-gene family, and reads without a unique V-gene family were excluded. As a way to deal with suspected cross-contamination and a sequencing artifact, a later analysis dropped hundreds of nucleotide sequences that were highly shared and had low generation probability. In a later analysis, a clonal expansion index was calculated for each public chain from normalized within-repertoire ranks of inferred template counts. In a later analysis, generation probabilities were computed using a VDJ recombination model fitted to out-of-frame rearrangements, and the results were checked against IGoR. Hypergeometric tests were used in a later analysis to score TCR-TCR, TCR-HLA and TCR-CMV co-occurrence, with a repertoire-size bias correction applied to the TCR pairs. False discovery rates were estimated in a later analysis by permuting HLA or CMV assignments 20 times. A later analysis grouped co-occurring TCRs with DBSCAN, adding TCRdist sequence similarity when clustering within HLA-allele-positive subsets. For co-occurrence clustering, repertoires with fewer than 30,000 or more than 120,000 public chains were excluded, along with a handful of repertoires with anomalous nucleotide sharing. Entries here come from immuneACCESS through TCRdb and include only in-frame sequences with V and J called. Some clones fail to appear in such tables; in the studies checked, an unresolved V gene covers under half of the shortfall, and the cause of the remainder is unknown. The DNA was the basis for D and trimming; V, J and clone size are from that table. A total of 200,000 or so clones appear in this sample, about 81% of them only once. The ten largest clones capture around 2.1% of the sample.

Note on this clone: Its target antigen remains unknown. No per-base quality is available; no much larger clone lies one base away.

Sequencing was carried out using PBMCs. The origin of this receptor is a woman under 30 in good health and CMV-seropositive. The chain is encoded by TRBV16 joined to TRBJ1-1; matching of 6 bases hints at TRBD1 as the D gene. The bases are TGTGCCAGCAGCCCCTCGTTAGGGGGGGAGACAGAAGCTTTCTTT. Its amino acids are CASSPSLGGETEAFF. Reference TRBV16 and TRBJ1-1 genes cover what lies past the CDR3, so the full variable domain is GEEVAQTPKHLVRGEGQKAKLYCAPIKGHSYVFWYQQVLKNEFKFLISFQNENVFDETGMPKERFSAKCLPNSPCSLEIQATKLEDSAVYFCASSPSLGGETEAFFGQGTRLTVV.